The 5 T cell receptor beta chains in this list originate from one sample, sequenced in a study of blood T cell repertoires in COVID-19. Here immunoSEQ multiplex PCR was the method, and the copy in TCRdb shows in-frame clones only, minus some. The sample yields around 150,000 clones, more than 85% seen once. The sequencing sample was made of peripheral blood. The receptors derive from a woman aged 60-75 years with COVID-19, enrolled during active disease.

The gene calls are TRBV18 and TRBJ1-1, with D uncertain. The CDR3 loop spans 15 amino acids. Trimming took off 3 bases at V and 2 bases at J, with 13 bases between the two ends. Per germline, CDR1 KGHSH and CDR2 LQKENI. The CDR3 is CASSPFGIQNTEAFF. In DNA form, the CDR3 reads TGTGCCAGCTCACCTTTCGGGATCCAAAACACTGAAGCTTTCTTT.

The V gene is TRBV6-5, the J gene TRBJ1-1; D is uncertain. Germline V gene sequence: CDR1 MNHEY, CDR2 SVGAGI. V was cut by 2 bases and J by 9 bases, with 16 bases left in between. The CDR3 is made up of 14 amino acids. The CDR3 spells CASSYLALGGKAFF. CDR3 sequence (DNA): TGTGCCAGCAGTTACCTGGCCCTAGGAGGGAAAGCTTTCTTT.

V and J are TRBV3-1 (or the pseudogene TRBV3-2) and TRBJ2-7; no clear D gene. V dropped 1 base and J dropped 2 bases, with 9 bases sitting between them. The CDR3 is 14 amino acids. Germline values: CDR1 LGHDT, CDR2 YNNKEL (reference sequence). CDR3 sequence reads: CASSQAHRAYEQYF. The CDR3 DNA sequence: TGTGCCAGCAGCCAAGCCCACAGAGCCTACGAGCAGTACTTC.

V and J are TRBV7-2 and TRBJ1-1; 7 bases agree with TRBD1. After removal of 1 base from V and 6 bases from J, the junction contained 11 bases not matched to a gene. The CDR3 has 16 amino acids. CDR1 is SGHTA, CDR2 FQGNSA, per germline. CDR3 nucleotide sequence: TGTGCCAGCAGCTTAGGAGGGGCAGGGGGGATCGCTGAAGCTTTCTTT. Protein: CASSLGGAGGIAEAFF.

This chain joins TRBV5-1 and TRBJ2-7; D might be TRBD1 (6 bases). The V and J ends lost 5 bases and 3 bases respectively, with 18 bases between them. This CDR3 has 15 residues. Germline V gives CDR1 SGHRS, CDR2 YFSETQ. The CDR3 DNA reads as TGCGCCAGCAGGACAGAGGGGGAAGGTCTCTACGAGCAGTACTTC. Translation: CASRTEGEGLYEQYF.